One and the same sample provided the 5 T cell receptor beta chains below, sequenced in a study of vaccination effects on CD4 cells after COVID-19. Ahead of sequencing, the ViraFEST assay grew antigen-specific CD4+ T cells using viral peptide pools. Culturing for about 10 days preceded CD4+ T cell isolation. The repertoire was sequenced with immunoSEQ multiplex PCR; TCRdb's copy has only in-frame clones and lacks some. The sample gives 50,000 or so clones, around 86% of which show up once; approximately 2.4% is in the top ten. Their target antigens are unknown. The source was CD4+ T cells from PBMCs cultured with HCoV-229E spike peptides, collected before COVID-19 vaccination. The receptors come from a human donor who received a COVID-19 vaccine.

The genes are TRBV12-5 and TRBJ2-5; 12 bases line up with TRBD2. CDR3 length: 16 residues. The junction had 9 bases not matched to a gene; V was cut back by 5 bases and J by 5 bases. CDR1 and CDR2 from the germline V gene are LGHNT and FRNRAP. Here the CDR3 reads CASGLGTSGSGETQYF. CDR3 coding DNA: TGTGCTAGTGGTCTCGGGACTAGCGGGTCGGGTGAGACCCAGTACTTC.

The J gene is TRBJ1-2, the V gene TRBV6-6; no clear D gene. V was trimmed by 3 bases and J by 8 bases, leaving 13 bases between them. Germline loops: CDR1 MNHNY, CDR2 SVGAGI (reference sequence). This CDR3 has 13 residues. Here the CDR3 DNA reads TGTGCCAGCAGTTATAGAGCCTCAAACGGCTACACCTTC. It translates to CASSYRASNGYTF.

The chain uses TRBV5-1 and TRBJ2-3; D might be TRBD2 (5 bases). There are 14 residues in the CDR3. The germline gives CDR1 SGHRS, CDR2 YFSETQ. The germline V and J ends were trimmed by 4 bases and 6 bases, with 15 bases remaining between them. CDR3 amino acids: CASSPTFSGDTQYF. For the CDR3, the DNA is TGCGCCAGCAGCCCGACATTTTCGGGGGATACGCAGTATTTT.

This chain links TRBV18 with TRBJ2-7, with no clear D. V shed 6 bases and J shed 6 bases, with 18 bases lying between them. Germline values: CDR1 KGHSH, CDR2 LQKENI. The CDR3 length is 14 residues. The CDR3 DNA reads as TGTGCCAGCTCCGCGATGATGGGTCCCCTCGAGCAGTACGTC. Protein: CASSAMMGPLEQYV.

The chain has TRBV6-6 and TRBJ1-6; D gene ambiguous. V dropped 1 base and J dropped 0 bases, with 7 bases sitting between them. The CDR3 is made up of 16 amino acids. Looked up from germline, CDR1 is MNHNY and CDR2 is SVGAGI (reference sequence). In nucleotides, the CDR3 is TGTGCCAGCAGTTACTGGGGTAGCTCCTATAATTCACCCCTCCACTTT. Protein product: CASSYWGSSYNSPLHF.